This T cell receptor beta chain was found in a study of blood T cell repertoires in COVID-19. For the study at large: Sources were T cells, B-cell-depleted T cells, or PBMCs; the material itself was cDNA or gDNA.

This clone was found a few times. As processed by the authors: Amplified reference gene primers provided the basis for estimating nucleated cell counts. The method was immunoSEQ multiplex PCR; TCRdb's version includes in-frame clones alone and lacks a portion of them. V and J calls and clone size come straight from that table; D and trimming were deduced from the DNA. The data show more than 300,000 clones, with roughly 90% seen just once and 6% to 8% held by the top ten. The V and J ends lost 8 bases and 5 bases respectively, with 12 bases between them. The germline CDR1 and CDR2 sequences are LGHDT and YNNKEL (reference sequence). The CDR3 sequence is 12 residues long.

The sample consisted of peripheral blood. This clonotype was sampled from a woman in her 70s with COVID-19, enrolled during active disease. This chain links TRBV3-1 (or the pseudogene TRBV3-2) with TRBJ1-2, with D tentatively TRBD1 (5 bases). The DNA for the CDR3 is TGTGCCAGCGGAGGGGAACCTTATGGCTACACCTTC. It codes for CASGGEPYGYTF.